What follows describes a single T cell receptor beta chain. What it binds is not known. This record belongs to a study of T cells in localized non-small cell lung cancer. The study's findings and limits: Compared with tumor, uninvolved adjacent lung displayed greater T cell clonality, ranking highest overall. Median detection of top 100 tumor clones in adjacent lung was 57 clones. Heterogeneity stays possible, as sequencing covered only one tumor region.

The CDR3 is 12 residues long. V lost 3 bases to trimming and J lost 2 bases, with 4 bases between them. Per germline, CDR1 SGDLS and CDR2 YYNGEE. This table comes from immunoSEQ multiplex PCR, and its TCRdb copy is limited to in-frame clones, with some not included. The sample shows more than 20,000 clones, more than 75% of them seen only once. This TCR was sampled from a woman aged 40-69 years with stage II squamous cell lung carcinoma. V and J are TRBV9 and TRBJ2-3; D gene unclear. This material consisted of PBMCs, taken before any cancer treatment. In DNA form, the CDR3 reads TGTGCCAGCAGCGAGTCCACAGATACGCAGTATTTT. Its translation: CASSESTDTQYF.